This T cell receptor beta chain emerged from a study of Ad26.COV2.S vaccination and SARS-CoV-2 variants. Profiled with immunoSEQ multiplex PCR; TCRdb holds only in-frame clones, not every one. The sample lists roughly 680,000 clones, roughly nine tenths seen once, with approximately 1.5% in the top ten. CDR3 length: 15 amino acids. CDR1 and CDR2 from the germline V gene are MNHEY and SVGAGI. V was pared by 6 bases and J by 2 bases, with 9 bases of the junction left unmatched. Treatment indicated: roughly 18 received Ad26.COV2.S at low or high dose, single or two shots; 5 received placebo; per-sample allocation not given. Material that was analyzed had been drawn on day 63 after the first vaccine or placebo injection. Expressing Wuhan-strain SARS-CoV-2 spike, an Ad26 vector served as the vaccine. This clone occurred once.

Sequencing was performed on peripheral blood, taken in a trial of Ad26.COV2.S vaccine versus placebo. The chain carries TRBV6-5 and TRBJ1-1, with 7 bases lining up with TRBD1. The sequence was obtained from a person between 18 and 60 years old who received the Ad26.COV2.S COVID-19 vaccine or a placebo. This CDR3 reads CASSYRGWKNTEAFF. The CDR3 DNA reads as TGTGCCAGCAGCTACAGGGGATGGAAAAACACTGAAGCTTTCTTT.